The subject of this entry is one T cell receptor (beta chain). The protocol was immunoSEQ multiplex PCR, while the TCRdb copy is restricted to in-frame clones and leaves out a portion. The data show hundreds of thousands of clones, with about 85% seen just once and just over 0.7% held by the top ten. The source of the sample is a study of blood T cell repertoires in COVID-19. The clonotype originates from a man aged 40-50 years with acute or convalescent COVID-19. The sequenced material came from peripheral blood.

CDR3 residues: CASSEGSGSNEQFF. CDR3 sequence (DNA): TGTGCCAGCTCCGAAGGGAGCGGGAGCAATGAGCAGTTCTTC. The chain employs TRBV6-6 and TRBJ2-1; 8 bases agree with TRBD2. The germline CDR1 and CDR2 sequences are MNHNY and SVGAGI (reference sequence). The CDR3 runs 14 residues. The V and J ends lost 8 bases and 6 bases, in that order; junction bases with no gene match: 9.